The clone carrying this T cell receptor beta chain was picked up one time. CDR1 and CDR2 from the germline V gene are SGDLS and YYNGEE. V was trimmed by 8 bases and J by 3 bases, leaving 14 bases between them. The CDR3 is made up of 13 amino acids. The method was immunoSEQ multiplex PCR; TCRdb's version includes in-frame clones alone and lacks a portion of them. The sample shows approximately 98,000 clones, around 90% of them seen only once. These data come from a study of T cell changes during pregnancy in multiple sclerosis. The genes are TRBV9 and TRBJ1-1, with D perhaps TRBD1 (5 bases). The sample was peripheral blood, taken after pregnancy. This TCR came from a female donor in good health, enrolled as a control in a pregnancy study. In DNA form, the CDR3 reads TGTGCCAGTTCGATCGGGGGTGACACTGAAGCTTTCTTT. It codes for CASSIGGDTEAFF.